This TCR beta chain was identified in a study of OX40 agonist ivuxolimab in advanced cancers. Concerning this clone itself: Its specificity is unknown.

Autoimmune disease history or systemic immunosuppression disqualified patients. V was trimmed by 4 bases and J by 1 base, leaving 20 bases between them. CDR1 and CDR2 from the germline V gene are SGHNT and YENEEA. The CDR3 covers 18 residues. Produced via immunoSEQ multiplex PCR; TCRdb's table is partial and in-frame only. The top ten clones hold under 0.95% of a sample with 100,000 to 150,000 clones, about nine tenths of them seen once. Study-level points and caveats: Clonal expansion from baseline to week 6 occurred in both CD4+ and CD8+ T cells.

This clonotype originated in an adult with an advanced solid tumor such as melanoma, head and neck, liver or kidney cancer. The V gene is TRBV11-3, the J gene TRBJ2-1, with no clear D. The starting material was CD4+ or CD8+ T cells sorted from blood, obtained in a trial of the OX40 agonist ivuxolimab. CDR3 protein: CASSSRSSRRSSYNEQFF. The CDR3 coding sequence is TGTGCCAGCAGCTCCCGGTCCTCTCGACGGTCTTCCTACAATGAGCAGTTCTTC.